This T cell receptor beta chain is from a study of T cell responses to AZD1222 COVID-19 vaccine. This table comes from immunoSEQ multiplex PCR, and its TCRdb copy is limited to in-frame clones, with some not included. Seen here are roughly 270,000 clones, almost 95% observed once, and the top ten hold roughly 0.6%. This CDR3 comprises 14 residues. The germline gives CDR1 SGHNT, CDR2 YYREEE (reference sequence). Trimming pared 0 bases from V and 2 bases from J, leaving 8 bases between. This clone was seen a single time. The TCR sequence derives from an adult who received the AZD1222 COVID-19 vaccine. The chain carries TRBV5-4 and TRBJ1-1; no clear D. The source material was peripheral blood, sampled 28 days after the second AZD1222 dose. DNA of the CDR3: TGTGCCAGCAGCTTGGGAAGGATTAACACTGAAGCTTTCTTT. This gives the protein CASSLGRINTEAFF.